What follows describes a single TCR beta chain. Its antigen is currently not known. No much larger clonotype is one base removed from it; base qualities were not supplied. This entry belongs to a study of blood T cells in healthy people across ages (dated by TCRdb to 2015 to 2017). Background on the whole study: Template switching captured roughly one uniquely barcoded TCR beta cDNA molecule per two T cells in model experiments. Age-related changes in TCR beta repertoire diversity were measured in the study by deep sequencing normalized with unique cDNA molecular identifiers. The donors were divided into four age groups: young (average approximately 17 years), middle-aged (roughly 40), aged (under 70) and long-lived (roughly 88). Donors of different ages were randomly distributed across sequencing lanes to avoid experimental bias. Using the same blood draw, the study looked at two additional independent replicas of 1 million unique cDNA reads for two donors, one aged 18 to 29 and the other aged 80 or older.

Findings and caveats that apply to the study as a whole: Observed TCR beta diversity per million T cells fell roughly linearly with age, and a significant reduction was already apparent by age roughly 41. Conclusive comparison of naive and antigen-experienced compartments was prevented by the profiling of bulk unsorted PBMCs. Estimates of total diversity based on one million sequenced T cells were regarded as lower bounds and as underestimates. There was a strong correlation between observed TCR beta diversity and the percentage of naive T cells measured by flow cytometry. Because the CMV infection status of the donors was unknown, age-related changes in expanded clonotypes may potentially have been confounded. Compared with the aged group, more naive CD4+ T cells, fewer expanded clones and increased TCR diversity were shown by the long-lived group, suggesting age selection.

Including the terminal cysteine and phenylalanine, the CDR3 comprises 15 residues. Of the read, only the CDR3 DNA is kept; its 45 bases are in frame from base 1. V and J are trimmed by 6 bases and 7 bases, and the gene matches miss 11 bases of the junction. The CDR1 and CDR2 encoded by the germline V gene are MNHEY and SVGEGT. Systemically healthy Caucasian individuals from Russia, around 39 in total and aged about 6 to 100 years, were included as donors. Approximately 9 milliliters of peripheral blood were collected from each donor into EDTA-treated Vacutainer tubes. Ficoll-Paque density-gradient centrifugation was used to isolate PBMCs, with at least 6 million obtained per sample. Total RNA, at least 5.5 micrograms per sample, was extracted from PBMCs with Trizol reagent. For every donor, an aliquot of PBMCs went through flow cytometry to measure the percentages of naive CD45RAhigh/CD27high T cells.

Library generation was performed with 5' RACE. The listed sequencing device is Illumina HiSeq 2500. The second PCR ran for roughly 6 to 11 cycles and used a J-beta primer mix along with a sample-barcoded 5' primer. Each TCR beta cDNA molecule received a unique molecular identifier from a template-switch 5' adaptor carrying 12 random nucleotides. Each sample yielded at least 2.5 million CDR3-containing paired-end reads. First-strand cDNA was synthesized from all RNA with the Mint cDNA synthesis kit, primed by a TRBC-specific oligonucleotide. All cDNA was treated with uracil-DNA glycosylase and then went through a first 18-cycle PCR with the universal primers M1SS and BC2_uni_R. The original methods were these. Normalization of each sample was performed by random selection of 1 million high-quality reads, each carrying a distinct molecular identifier. Instead of being binned into consensus sequences, reads with shared molecular identifiers were discarded. MiTCR, set to a Q25 quality threshold and the strictest error-elimination algorithm, was used for CDR3 identification, clonotype clustering and error correction. A nonparametric unseen species model with Euler transformation was used to estimate a lower bound on total TCR beta diversity. TCRdb reprocessed the public reads (quality trimming at Q25 with fastp, clone calling with MiXCR) and kept in-frame beta chains. Records with the same CDR3 protein are collapsed into one entry carrying the most frequent genes and DNA. The authors' filters were not applied to this entry. The sample profile shows around 1,600,000 distinct CDR3 sequences; less than 45% of them were found once. In total, the top ten clones hold approximately 4% of the sample.

The chain is encoded by TRBV6-2 or TRBV6-3 joined to TRBJ2-4; a stretch of 8 junction bases matches TRBD1. The sequence came from a woman aged 18-29 years in good health. Sequenced sample: blood. The CDR3 reads as follows: CASSTDRARKNIQYF. The DNA reads as follows: TGTGCCAGCAGCACGGACAGGGCCCGTAAGAACATTCAGTACTTC.